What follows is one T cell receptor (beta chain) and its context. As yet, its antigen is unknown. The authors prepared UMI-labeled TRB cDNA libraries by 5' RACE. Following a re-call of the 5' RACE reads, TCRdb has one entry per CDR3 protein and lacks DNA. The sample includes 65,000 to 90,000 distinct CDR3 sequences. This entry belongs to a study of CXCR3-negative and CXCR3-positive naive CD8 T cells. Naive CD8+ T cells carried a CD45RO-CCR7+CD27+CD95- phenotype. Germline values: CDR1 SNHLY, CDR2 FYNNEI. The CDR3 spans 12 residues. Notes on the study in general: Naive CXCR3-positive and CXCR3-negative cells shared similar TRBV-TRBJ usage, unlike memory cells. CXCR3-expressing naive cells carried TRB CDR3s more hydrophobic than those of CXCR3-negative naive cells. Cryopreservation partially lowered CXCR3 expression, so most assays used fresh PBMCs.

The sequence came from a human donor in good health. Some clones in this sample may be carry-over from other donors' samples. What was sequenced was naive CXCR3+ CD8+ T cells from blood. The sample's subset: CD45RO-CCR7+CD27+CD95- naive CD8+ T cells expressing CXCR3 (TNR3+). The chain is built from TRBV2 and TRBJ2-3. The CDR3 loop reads CARATGTDTQYF.